The 9 T cell receptor beta chains in this list originate from one sample, sequenced in a study of T cell repertoires in cytomegalovirus infection. The antigens these receptors bind are not known. TCRdb independently ran MiXCR on the reads; one entry per CDR3 protein. Of a few hundred thousand distinct CDR3 sequences in the sample, 29% are singletons; the top ten hold around 20%. The material sequenced was cultured PBMCs, taken from culture after CMV antigen stimulation. Receptors originate from a human donor in good health (CMV status not recorded). Some clones in this sample may be carry-over from other donors' samples.

This clonotype was observed at least ten times. This chain links TRBV12-3 or TRBV12-4 with TRBJ2-1; weak D call: TRBD1 (5 bases). This CDR3 has 14 residues. V gave up 10 bases and J gave up 3 bases, with 16 bases separating them. This CDR3 reads CATAPGLFYNEQFF. Written as DNA, the CDR3 is TGTGCCACCGCCCCAGGGCTTTTCTACAATGAGCAGTTCTTC.

In its sample, this clonotype was seen a few times. J is TRBJ2-7 and V is TRBV20-1, with D possibly being TRBD1 (5 bases). CDR3 length: 13 amino acids. V was trimmed by 1 base and J by 2 bases, leaving 9 bases between them. Looked up from germline, CDR1 is DFQATT and CDR2 is SNEGSKA (reference sequence). In DNA form, the CDR3 reads TGCAGTGCTAGAGGGTACAGGACCTACGAGCAGTACTTC. Translation gives CSARGYRTYEQYF.

This rearrangement joins TRBV7-2 to TRBJ2-7, with TRBD2 matching over 8 bases. The germline CDR1 and CDR2 sequences are SGHTA and FQGNSA. V gave up 5 bases and J gave up 4 bases; unmatched junction bases: 10. This CDR3 region has 15 residues. This CDR3 is CASSLASGLPYEQYF. The DNA of the CDR3 is TGTGCCAGCAGCCTGGCTAGCGGGTTGCCTTACGAGCAGTACTTC.

This clonotype was observed a few times. V and J are TRBV5-1 and TRBJ2-1; 12 nucleotides line up with TRBD1. The junction had 9 bases not matched to a gene; V was cut back by 5 bases and J by 9 bases. The CDR3 extends over 15 amino acids. Germline loops: CDR1 SGHRS, CDR2 YFSETQ. The CDR3: CASRNEGQGALEQFF. The CDR3 region has the DNA TGCGCCAGCAGGAACGAGGGACAGGGGGCGCTTGAGCAGTTCTTC.

The sample holds many counts of this clonotype. The rearrangement joins TRBV7-2 to TRBJ1-6; the D gene is possibly TRBD1 (6 bases). Germline lookup yields CDR1 SGHTA and CDR2 FQGNSA. V shed 0 bases and J shed 0 bases, with 12 bases lying between them. The CDR3 totals 18 residues. DNA for the CDR3: TGTGCCAGCAGCTTAGCGCGGGGGGCGAGCTCCTATAATTCACCCCTCCACTTT. It codes for CASSLARGASSYNSPLHF.

This clonotype was detected a few times. The chain joins TRBV6-6 to TRBJ1-5, with D possibly matching TRBD1 (6 bases). V was pared by 6 bases and J by 0 bases, with 21 bases between. The CDR3 is made up of 18 amino acids. Germline CDR1 MNHNY, CDR2 SVGAGI (reference sequence). CDR3: CASRDRIPGHDSNQPQHF. The CDR3 DNA reads as TGTGCCAGCAGGGACCGAATACCGGGACACGATAGCAATCAGCCCCAGCATTTT.

A few counts support this clonotype. V gene TRBV6-5 combines with J gene TRBJ2-7, with D tentatively TRBD1 (6 bases). Trimming shortened V by 2 bases and J by 5 bases, and 13 bases separated the two germline ends. The CDR3 runs to 14 residues. Per germline, CDR1 MNHEY and CDR2 SVGAGI. The CDR3 loop is CASSYEGDRNEQYF. DNA for the CDR3: TGTGCCAGCAGTTACGAGGGGGATAGGAACGAGCAGTACTTC.

The chain joins TRBV10-3 to TRBJ2-2, with a possible D match to TRBD1 (5 bases). Germline lookup yields CDR1 ENHRY and CDR2 SYGVKD. The CDR3 loop spans 14 amino acids. V dropped 3 bases and J dropped 5 bases, with 10 bases sitting between them. CDR3 DNA sequence: TGTGCCATCAGTGACAGGGATACAACCGGGGAGCTGTTTTTT. As protein: CAISDRDTTGELFF.

CDR3 coding DNA: TGTGCCAGCAGTGCTGGACAGGGCGCGAACACCGGGGAGCTGTTTTTT. Translated, it gives CASSAGQGANTGELFF. The V and J genes are TRBV6-1 and TRBJ2-2; TRBD1 aligns across 8 bases. Germline CDR1 reads MNHNS; CDR2 reads SASEGT. V was clipped by 4 bases and J by 0 bases; unmatched bases: 4. This CDR3 spans 16 amino acids.